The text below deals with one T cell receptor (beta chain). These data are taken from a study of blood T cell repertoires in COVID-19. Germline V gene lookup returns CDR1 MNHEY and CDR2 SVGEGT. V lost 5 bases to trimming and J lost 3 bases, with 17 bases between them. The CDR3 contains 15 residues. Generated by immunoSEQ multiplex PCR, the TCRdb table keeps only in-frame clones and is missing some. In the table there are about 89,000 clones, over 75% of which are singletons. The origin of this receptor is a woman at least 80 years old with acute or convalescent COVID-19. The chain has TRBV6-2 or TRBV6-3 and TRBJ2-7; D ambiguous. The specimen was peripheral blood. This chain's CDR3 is CASSERSMVSYEQYV. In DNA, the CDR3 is TGTGCCAGCAGTGAGAGATCCATGGTTAGCTACGAGCAGTACGTC.